This T cell receptor (beta chain) was recorded in a study of blood T cells in healthy people across ages. Whole-study results and caveats: Age showed a roughly linear inverse relationship with TCR beta diversity per million T cells. Higher naive T cell percentage went strongly together with higher TCR beta diversity.

With a J-beta primer mix and a sample-barcoded 5' primer, a second PCR ran about 6 to 11 cycles. Every cDNA molecule bore a tag from a template-switch adaptor containing 12 random nucleotides. TCRdb redid the calling of the 5' RACE reads with MiXCR, one entry per CDR3 protein. The repertoire has 450,000 to 700,000 distinct CDR3 sequences, roughly 28% of them found once; the top ten carry under 20%. This clonotype was seen only a few times. Its matching antigen is unknown. In germline, CDR1 is DFQATT, CDR2 SNEGSKA (reference sequence). Germline trimming cut 6 bases from V and 4 bases from J; bases unmatched to any gene: 8. The CDR3 contains 15 residues. No fewer than 7 million PBMCs went into each sample.

This chain links TRBV20-1 with TRBJ1-5, with 11 bases identical to TRBD1. The clonotype comes from a woman between 70 and 85 years old in good health. Input material: blood. CDR3 sequence reads: CSAPKGQGGNQPQHF. The CDR3 DNA follows: TGCAGTGCCCCTAAGGGACAGGGGGGAAATCAGCCCCAGCATTTT.